These 24 T cell receptor beta chains share one sample of origin, sequenced in a study of blood T cells in healthy people across ages. Primers used in a second PCR of roughly 6 to 11 cycles were a sample-barcoded 5' primer and a J-beta primer mix. TCRdb called the 5' RACE reads again in MiXCR, with one record for every CDR3 protein. Of about 670,000 distinct CDR3 sequences listed, around 38% are singletons. The sequenced sample was blood. All receptors derive from an elderly man in good health.

This clonotype was observed a single time. The junction departs from the called germline gene at one end, perhaps through a read error. The chain combines TRBV7-2 with TRBJ2-1; unclear D gene. From germline, CDR1 is SGHTA and CDR2 FQGNSA. CDR3 size: 17 residues. In nucleotides, the CDR3 is TGTGCCAGCAGCCCAGAAGAGGTACGTAACTCCTACAGTGAGCAGTTCTTC. The encoded protein is CASSPEEVRNSYSEQFF.

The CDR3 protein is CATSEKTSGRDTQYF. The CDR3 DNA reads as TGTGCCACCAGTGAGAAGACTAGCGGGCGAGATACGCAGTATTTT. The chain has TRBV24-1 and TRBJ2-3; 10 nucleotides line up with TRBD2. Trimming at V came to 4 bases and at J to 5 bases, leaving 5 bases not matched to a gene. CDR1 KGHDR and CDR2 SFDVKD come from the germline V gene. The CDR3 covers 15 residues.

The chain couples TRBV4-3 to TRBJ2-3; 11 bases match TRBD2. Trimming cost V 4 bases and J 5 bases; bases outside gene matches: 5. This CDR3 contains 15 residues. The germline V gene encodes CDR1 LGHNA and CDR2 YSLEER. The CDR3 reads CASSLAGGPEDTQYF. Here the CDR3 DNA reads TGCGCCAGCAGCCTAGCGGGAGGGCCGGAAGATACGCAGTATTTT.

V and J are TRBV4-1 and TRBJ2-7; D gene uncertain. The CDR3 length is 18 residues. Germline-derived CDR1 and CDR2 are MGHRA and YSYEKL. The ends were cut back, 0 bases at V and 3 bases at J, with 21 bases in the middle. The CDR3 DNA reads as TGCGCCAGCAGCCAAGAAACCCCTGGTTCCCAAACCTTCTACGAGCAGTACTTC. Amino acids: CASSQETPGSQTFYEQYF.

Details on this clonotype: A much larger clonotype is one base distant, so this may be a read error. The chain uses TRBV28 and TRBJ2-1, with 8 bases aligning to TRBD2. The CDR3 is made up of 16 amino acids. Germline lookup yields CDR1 MDHEN and CDR2 SYDVKM. Germline trimming cut 5 bases from V and 9 bases from J; bases unmatched to any gene: 15. The DNA for the CDR3 is TGTGCCAGCAGTCCTATGACTAGCGAGAGGGTGGGTGAGCAGTTCTTC. Protein: CASSPMTSERVGEQFF.

This clonotype has a handful of counts. V gene TRBV3-1 combines with J gene TRBJ2-1, with 7 positions matching TRBD1. The CDR3 is made up of 15 amino acids. From germline, CDR1 is LGHDT and CDR2 YNNKEL (reference sequence). The V gene end was trimmed by 5 bases and the J gene end by 0 bases; junction bases not matched to a gene: 4. The CDR3 loop is CASSVRQGSYNEQFF. The DNA of the CDR3 is TGTGCCAGCAGCGTAAGACAGGGCTCCTACAATGAGCAGTTCTTC.

This clonotype has a handful of counts. The V gene is TRBV20-1, the J gene TRBJ2-1, with 10 bases lining up with TRBD2. The CDR3 has 15 residues. Germline V gene data show CDR1 as DFQATT and CDR2 as SNEGSKA (reference sequence). J was trimmed by 3 bases and V by 0 bases; bases with no gene match: 2. The CDR3 is CSAREPSGGYNEQFF. The CDR3 DNA reads as TGCAGTGCTAGAGAACCTAGCGGGGGCTACAATGAGCAGTTCTTC.

The rearrangement joins TRBV28 to TRBJ2-3; D is possibly TRBD2 (5 bases). This CDR3 is built from 15 residues. Germline assignment: CDR1 MDHEN and CDR2 SYDVKM. Trimming took 7 bases from V and 1 from J, leaving 15 bases between them. Here the CDR3 reads CASKAGALRTDTQYF. The DNA of the CDR3 is TGTGCCAGCAAGGCGGGCGCCCTCCGCACAGATACGCAGTATTTT.

In its sample, this clonotype was seen a few times. V and J are TRBV15 and TRBJ1-2; D is unresolved. With 0 bases removed from V and 4 bases from J, the gap between germline ends came to 9 bases. The CDR3 has 14 amino acids. Germline CDR1 is LNHNV and CDR2 is YYDKDF (reference sequence). This chain's CDR3 is CATSRDRTFYGYTF. CDR3 nucleotides: TGTGCCACCAGCAGAGATAGGACCTTCTATGGCTACACCTTC.

The gene calls are TRBV7-2 and TRBJ2-2; D unclear. V gave up 2 bases and J gave up 1 base, with 5 bases separating them. The CDR3 contains 14 residues. In germline, CDR1 is SGHTA, CDR2 FQGNSA. The CDR3 is CASSLTRNTGELFF. As DNA, the CDR3 is TGTGCCAGCAGCTTAACACGGAACACCGGGGAGCTGTTTTTT. Full variable domain (outside the CDR3, taken from reference TRBV7-2 and TRBJ2-2): GAGVSQSPSNKVTEKGKDVELRCDPISGHTALYWYRQSLGQGLEFLIYFQGNSAPDKSGLPSDRFSAERTGGSVSTLTIQRTQQEDSAVYLCASSLTRNTGELFFGEGSRLTVL.

A note on this clonotype: A much larger clone lies a single base off, so this may be a read error. The chain employs TRBV4-2 and TRBJ1-2; weak D call: TRBD1 (6 bases). This CDR3 is 15 amino acids long. Germline V CDR1 and CDR2: LGHNA, YNFKEQ. In DNA form, the CDR3 reads TGTGCCAACAGCCAAGGTGGTCAGGGGTCAGGCGGCTACACCTTC. It codes for CANSQGGQGSGGYTF.

This sequence joins TRBV20-1 and TRBJ2-3; 10 nucleotides match TRBD2. Germline assignment: CDR1 DFQATT and CDR2 SNEGSKA (reference sequence). The ends lost 1 base at V and 6 bases at J; junction bases unmatched: 7. The CDR3 is 15 amino acids. CDR3 sequence (DNA): TGCAGTGCTAGAGTAGGTTCTAGCGGGAGTGATACGCAGTATTTT. As protein: CSARVGSSGSDTQYF.

V is TRBV3-1 and J is TRBJ2-2; the match to TRBD2 covers 9 bases. The germline V gene has CDR1 LGHDT and CDR2 YNNKEL (reference sequence). The CDR3 extends over 15 amino acids. V dropped 4 bases and J dropped 6; count of bases not matched to a gene: 6. CDR3 region: CASSRSGSKPGELFF. The DNA for the CDR3 is TGTGCCAGCAGCCGTAGCGGGAGTAAGCCCGGGGAGCTGTTTTTT.

The rearrangement joins TRBV5-1 to TRBJ2-2, with D hard to call. V was clipped by 4 bases and J by 0 bases, with 16 bases between them. Germline V gene data show CDR1 as SGHRS and CDR2 as YFSETQ. The CDR3 covers 17 residues. DNA of the CDR3: TGCGCCAGCAGCAATCATCGTAGCCGCCCGAACACCGGGGAGCTGTTTTTT. Its protein product is CASSNHRSRPNTGELFF.

V and J are TRBV5-1 and TRBJ2-3; 9 bases match TRBD1. The junction had 4 bases not matched to a gene; V was cut back by 1 base and J by 1 base. This CDR3 contains 16 residues. Germline V gene data show CDR1 as SGHRS and CDR2 as YFSETQ. DNA for the CDR3: TGCGCCAGCAGCTTGACAGGGGGCGTTGGCACAGATACGCAGTATTTT. It yields the protein CASSLTGGVGTDTQYF.

This rearrangement joins TRBV7-2 to TRBJ2-6, with 9 bases lining up with TRBD1. The germline CDR1 and CDR2 sequences are SGHTA and FQGNSA. This CDR3 has 17 residues. The trim removed 4 bases at V and 1 base at J, leaving 5 bases unmatched. The CDR3 bases are TGTGCCAGCAGCTACACCGGGACAGGGTCTGGGGCCAACGTCCTGACTTTC. Translated: CASSYTGTGSGANVLTF.

This chain connects TRBV20-1 to TRBJ2-1, with 8 bases that match TRBD2. Trimming at V came to 5 bases and at J to 5 bases, leaving 8 bases not matched to a gene. Germline V gene data show CDR1 as DFQATT and CDR2 as SNEGSKA (reference sequence). The CDR3 spans 14 residues. The CDR3 loop is CSADRGLDDNEQFF. The CDR3 DNA follows: TGCAGTGCTGACCGGGGACTAGACGACAATGAGCAGTTCTTC.

The CDR3 coding sequence is TGTGCCAGCTCAGATCTCCTAGACACACCGAAAAACATTCAGTACTTC. This translates into CASSDLLDTPKNIQYF. The chain couples TRBV18 to TRBJ2-4; D is ambiguous. V was cut by 5 bases and J by 4 bases, with 18 bases left in between. Germline CDR1 KGHSH, CDR2 LQKENI. The CDR3 extends over 16 amino acids.

DNA for the CDR3: TGCGCCAGCAGCCTACTAGCGGGGGGGGGAAACAATGAGCAGTTCTTC. This sequence encodes CASSLLAGGGNNEQFF. V usage is TRBV5-1 and J usage is TRBJ2-1; 13 bases align to TRBD2. Trimming took 4 bases from V and 5 from J; bases not matched to a gene: 6. Germline V gene lookup returns CDR1 SGHRS and CDR2 YFSETQ. This CDR3 contains 16 residues.

The V gene is TRBV5-6, the J gene TRBJ1-1; 9 positions agree with TRBD1. J lost 1 base, V lost 6 bases, and 1 base had no gene match. CDR1 is SGHDT and CDR2 is YYEEEE in the germline V gene. The CDR3 loop spans 13 amino acids. The CDR3 DNA sequence: TGTGCCAGCAAGGACAGGGGGAACACTGAAGCTTTCTTT. It translates to CASKDRGNTEAFF.

The chain recombines TRBV4-3 with TRBJ2-5; D is unclear. The CDR3 covers 17 residues. Germline V gene data show CDR1 as LGHNA and CDR2 as YSLEER. V lost 0 bases to trimming and J lost 11 bases, with 25 bases between them. CDR3 residues: CASSQDLSGSSYNEQYF. Here the CDR3 DNA reads TGCGCCAGCAGCCAAGATCTGTCCGGAAGCTCCTACAATGAGCAGTACTTC.

This clonotype came up a few times. The chain carries TRBV29-1 and TRBJ2-4; TRBD1 aligns across 7 bases. The tail of the sequence fits TRBJ2-7 better, so the J call may be wrong. CDR3 length equals 11 residues. Germline lookup yields CDR1 SQVTM and CDR2 ANQGSEA. This chain's CDR3 is CSVRQGIEQYF. CDR3 nucleotide sequence: TGCAGCGTTCGACAGGGAATCGAGCAGTACTTC.

This clonotype was seen at least ten times. A much larger clone differs from this one at a single base, so this may be a read error. This chain connects TRBV7-9 to TRBJ2-5, with D maybe TRBD1 (7 bases). This CDR3 spans 16 amino acids. Germline V gene sequence: CDR1 SEHNR, CDR2 FQNEAQ (reference sequence). Trimming left V 2 bases short and J 11 bases short, with 24 bases between. The CDR3 DNA reads TGTGCCAGCAGCTTAAGTGTGACAGGGTCGACTCGGGAGCAGTACTTC. Translation gives CASSLSVTGSTREQYF.

The chain couples TRBV7-2 to TRBJ2-3; no firm D call. CDR1 is SGHTA, CDR2 FQGNSA, per germline. Trimming cost V 1 base and J 0 bases, with 14 bases left between them. The CDR3 sequence is 17 residues long. The CDR3 DNA reads TGTGCCAGCAGCTTAGTGTACACAGTCCCTAGCACAGATACGCAGTATTTT. It encodes CASSLVYTVPSTDTQYF.